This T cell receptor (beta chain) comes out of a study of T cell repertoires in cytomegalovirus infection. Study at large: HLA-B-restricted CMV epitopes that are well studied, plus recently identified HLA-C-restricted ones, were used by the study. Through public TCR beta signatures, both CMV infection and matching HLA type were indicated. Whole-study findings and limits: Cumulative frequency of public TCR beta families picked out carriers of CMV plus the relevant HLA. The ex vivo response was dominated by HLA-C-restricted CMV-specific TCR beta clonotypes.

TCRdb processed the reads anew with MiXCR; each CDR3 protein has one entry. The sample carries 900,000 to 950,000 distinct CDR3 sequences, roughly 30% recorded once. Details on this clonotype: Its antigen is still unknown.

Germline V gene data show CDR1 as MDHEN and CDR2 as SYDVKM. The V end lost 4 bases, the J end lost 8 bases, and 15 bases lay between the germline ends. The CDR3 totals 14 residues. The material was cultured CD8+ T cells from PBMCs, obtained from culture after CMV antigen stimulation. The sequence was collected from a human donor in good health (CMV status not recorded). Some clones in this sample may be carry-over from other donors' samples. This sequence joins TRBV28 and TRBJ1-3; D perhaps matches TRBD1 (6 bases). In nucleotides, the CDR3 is TGTGCCAGCAGTTCCGGGAGGGGGTCCGACACCATATATTTT. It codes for CASSSGRGSDTIYF.